A selection of T cell receptor beta chains follows, all from one sample in a study of OX40 agonist ivuxolimab in advanced cancers. Generated by immunoSEQ multiplex PCR, the TCRdb table keeps only in-frame clones and is missing some. The data contain more than 35,000 clones, 65% to 90% of them singletons. Sequences were derived from CD4+ or CD8+ T cells sorted from blood, sampled in a trial of the OX40 agonist ivuxolimab. The receptors shown here come from an adult with an advanced solid tumor such as melanoma, head and neck, liver or kidney cancer. CDR3s include the opening cysteine and the closing phenylalanine or tryptophan. Fields, in order: V gene, clone size, J gene, D gene, CDR3 DNA, CDR3 protein. D genes are given only for firm matches. The size field is filled for only some rows; it gives once, few, many or a size class.

TRBV5-4	NA	TRBJ1-3	NA	TGTGCCAGCAGCTTGAGAGGGGCTGGAAACACCATATATTTT	CASSLRGAGNTIYF
TRBV5-4	NA	TRBJ2-7	TRBD2	TGTGCCAGCAGCGTTAGCGGGAGGGCCTCTGAGCAGTACTTC	CASSVSGRASEQYF
TRBV19	NA	TRBJ1-1	TRBD1	TGTGCCAGTAGTAACGGACAGGCTGAAGCTTTCTTT	CASSNGQAEAFF
TRBV13	once	TRBJ2-3	TRBD2	TGTGCCAGCAGCCTCGGGGGGGATACGCAGTATTTT	CASSLGGDTQYF
TRBV28	once	TRBJ1-2	NA	TGTGCCAGCAGTTTATGGGGTGATGGCGTCAACTATGGCTACACCTTC	CASSLWGDGVNYGYTF
TRBV7-9	few	TRBJ2-4	NA	TGTGCCAGCAGCATAAACCAGGGTGCCAAAAACATTCAGTACTTC	CASSINQGAKNIQYF
TRBV5-1	many	TRBJ2-7	TRBD1	TGCGCCAGCAGCTTGCATGACAGGGGGCCCGAGCAGTACTTC	CASSLHDRGPEQYF
TRBV28	few	TRBJ2-5	NA	TGTGCCAGCAGCACGGGACTCCTACGAGAGACCCAGTACTTC	CASSTGLLRETQYF
TRBV28	NA	TRBJ1-5	NA	TGTGCCAGCAGTTCCCGGGACGGAAATCAGCCCCAGCATTTT	CASSSRDGNQPQHF
TRBV9	few	TRBJ2-5	NA	TGTGCCAGCAGCCCACAAGGACTGACTGAGACCCAGTACTTC	CASSPQGLTETQYF
TRBV19	once	TRBJ1-1	NA	TGTGCGATAGGGGCACAGGATACAACTGAAGCTTTCTTT	CAIGAQDTTEAFF
TRBV6-4	NA	TRBJ2-1	TRBD2	TGTGCCAGCAGTGGTCGGGCGGGAGTTCGGAATGAGCAGTTCTTC	CASSGRAGVRNEQFF
TRBV6-9	NA	TRBJ1-5	NA	TGTGCCAGCAGTGAAGCGCGGTGGGGAGTCAATCAGCCCCAGCATTTT	CASSEARWGVNQPQHF
TRBV7-3	NA	TRBJ2-2	NA	TGTGCCAGCAGCTTAACAGGGACCGGGGAGCTGTTTTTT	CASSLTGTGELFF
TRBV27	once	TRBJ2-6	NA	TGTGCCAGCAGTTTATATAACTCTGGGGCCAACGTCCTGACTTTC	CASSLYNSGANVLTF
TRBV19	NA	TRBJ2-5	NA	TGTGCCAGTAATCCAAAGGGAAGGATTAGTGGAGAGACCCAGTACTTC	CASNPKGRISGETQYF
TRBV7-2	medium-sized	TRBJ2-7	NA	TGTGCCAGCAGTCCCTCCCTAGGTCTCTACGAGCAGTACTTC	CASSPSLGLYEQYF
TRBV2	NA	TRBJ2-3	NA	TGTGCCAGCAGCAAACAGGGATGGCTGCAGTATTTT	CASSKQGWLQYF
TRBV27	NA	TRBJ1-5	NA	TGTGCCAGCAGTTTACGCGCCCCGACAGATTATAGCAATCAGCCCCAGCATTTT	CASSLRAPTDYSNQPQHF
TRBV7-8	NA	TRBJ1-2	NA	TGTGCCAGCAGCTTAGCGCGTAACTATGGCTACACCTTC	CASSLARNYGYTF
TRBV4-1	NA	TRBJ1-2	NA	TGCGCCAGCAGCCAAGGGGCAGCTAGTAACTATGGCTACACCTTC	CASSQGAASNYGYTF
TRBV4-3	NA	TRBJ2-7	NA	TGCGCCAGCAGCCAAGACGGAGGCGGGGCCTATTCCTACGAGCAGTACTTC	CASSQDGGGAYSYEQYF
TRBV4-2	NA	TRBJ2-2	TRBD2	TGTGCCAGCAGCCTCCGGACTAGCGGGGGAGCCTTAAACACCGGGGAGCTGTTTTTT	CASSLRTSGGALNTGELFF
TRBV9	NA	TRBJ1-1	NA	TGTGCCAGCAGCGTAGGTCGGGACACGATGAACACTGAAGCTTTCTTT	CASSVGRDTMNTEAFF
TRBV9	NA	TRBJ2-5	TRBD2	TGTGCCAGCAGCGGCGGGGGGGCCTGGGAGACCCAGTACTTC	CASSGGGAWETQYF
TRBV6-5	NA	TRBJ2-7	NA	TGTGCCAGCAGTTACGGGTTAGCGGCCTCCTACGAGCAGTACTTC	CASSYGLAASYEQYF
TRBV9	NA	TRBJ2-2	NA	TGTGCCAGCAGCGTAGGTACAGCCTCAAGGGGGGAGCTGTTTTTT	CASSVGTASRGELFF
TRBV7-9	NA	TRBJ2-1	NA	TGTGCCAGCAGCTTCCGGCAGGGTAGTTCTTATGGGTCCTACAATGAGCAGTTCTTC	CASSFRQGSSYGSYNEQFF
TRBV9	NA	TRBJ2-7	NA	TGTGCCAGCAGCGTGGGACACCCCTACGAGCAGTACTTC	CASSVGHPYEQYF
TRBV7-8	NA	TRBJ2-7	NA	TGTGCCAGCAGCTTAGTTCCGGGAGTCTACGAGCAGTACTTC	CASSLVPGVYEQYF
TRBV5-5	NA	TRBJ1-3	TRBD1	TGTGCCAGCAGCGCCTGGGACAGGGCTGGAAACACCATATATTTT	CASSAWDRAGNTIYF
TRBV27	NA	TRBJ2-7	NA	TGTGCCAGCAGCAGGGTCACGGGGGAGCAGTACTTC	CASSRVTGEQYF
TRBV5-6	NA	TRBJ2-7	NA	TGTGCCAGCAGCTTGATTGTAACCCCCTACGAGCAGTACTTC	CASSLIVTPYEQYF
TRBV5-4	once	TRBJ2-2	TRBD1	TGTGCCAGCAGCCGACCCGGGACAGGGCACACCGGGGAGCTGTTTTTT	CASSRPGTGHTGELFF
TRBV19	NA	TRBJ1-5	NA	TGTGCCAGTAAAGGCCAGGGGATGGGGGGGATTAGCAATCAGCCCCAGCATTTT	CASKGQGMGGISNQPQHF
TRBV6-5	NA	TRBJ2-2	NA	TGTGCCAGCAGTTACTCGAGGGCCGGGGAGCTGTTTTTT	CASSYSRAGELFF
TRBV5-5	NA	TRBJ2-7	NA	TGTGCCAGCAGTCCAGGGTACGAGCAGTACTTC	CASSPGYEQYF
TRBV5-5	NA	TRBJ2-7	NA	TGTGCCAGCAGCCCAGGTTTGTACGAGCAGTACTTC	CASSPGLYEQYF
TRBV11-2	once	TRBJ2-1	TRBD2	TGTGCCAGCAGCTTAGTACCTAGCGGATACTACAATGAGCAGTTCTTC	CASSLVPSGYYNEQFF
TRBV6-6	NA	TRBJ1-6	NA	TGTGCCAGCATCACACTCCCCGGGTCGGGCTATTCACCCCTCCACTTT	CASITLPGSGYSPLHF
TRBV7-8	NA	TRBJ2-7	NA	TGTGCCAGCAGCAACTACGAGCAGTACTTC	CASSNYEQYF
TRBV11-2	NA	TRBJ2-1	NA	TGTGCCAGCAGCTTAGGAGGGGGGGAGCAGTTCTTC	CASSLGGGEQFF
TRBV11-2	NA	TRBJ2-2	NA	TGTGCCAGCAGCTTAGATATGGGGACCACCGGGGAGCTGTTTTTT	CASSLDMGTTGELFF
TRBV4-3	NA	TRBJ2-7	NA	TGCGCCAGCAGCCAATCTGGAGGGACGTCGACCTACGAGCAGTACTTC	CASSQSGGTSTYEQYF
TRBV30	NA	TRBJ2-7	NA	TGTGCCTGGAGTGTTGGGGATCTCTACGAGCAGTACTTC	CAWSVGDLYEQYF
TRBV7-2	once	TRBJ2-5	TRBD2	TGTGCCAGCAGCTTCCTAGCGGGGGAAACTCAAGAGACCCAGTACTTC	CASSFLAGETQETQYF
TRBV7-9	NA	TRBJ1-5	NA	TGTGCCAGCAGCTACCAGGGTCAGCCCCAGCATTTT	CASSYQGQPQHF
TRBV19	few	TRBJ2-7	TRBD2	TGTGCCAGTAGTATCCGGGGACTAGCGGGAGACCACGAGCAGTACTTC	CASSIRGLAGDHEQYF
TRBV7-9	NA	TRBJ2-7	TRBD1	TGTGCCAGCAGGCCGGCGGGACAGGGCTCCTACGAGCAGTACTTC	CASRPAGQGSYEQYF
TRBV28	NA	TRBJ2-1	NA	TGTGCCAGCAGTAGGACTGTTGGCGTCTCCTACAATGAGCAGTTCTTC	CASSRTVGVSYNEQFF
TRBV15	NA	TRBJ1-4	NA	TGTGCCACCAGCAGGAATCGGGACGCTGGGGAAAAACTGTTTTTT	CATSRNRDAGEKLFF
TRBV5-1	NA	TRBJ2-1	NA	TGCGCCAGCAGCTTTACCGCGTGGAATGAGCAGTTCTTC	CASSFTAWNEQFF
TRBV28	NA	TRBJ2-7	NA	TGTGCCAGCAGTATCCGGGACCGATCCTACGAGCAGTACTTC	CASSIRDRSYEQYF
TRBV10-3	NA	TRBJ2-2	TRBD2	TGTGCCATCAGAGGGACTAGCGGGAGACGGAGCGGGGAGCTGTTTTTT	CAIRGTSGRRSGELFF
TRBV7-9	NA	TRBJ2-7	TRBD2	TGTGCCAGCACCATGGGGGGGATTCGCGAGCAGTACTTC	CASTMGGIREQYF